Listed here is a single TCR beta chain. Its cognate antigen is unknown. Using a J-beta primer mix together with a sample-barcoded 5' primer, a second PCR was run for about 7 to 12 cycles. The template-switch adaptor, which had 12 random nucleotides, put a tag on each cDNA molecule. Each CDR3 protein gets one entry after TCRdb re-called the 5' RACE reads with MiXCR. The sample contains over 600,000 distinct CDR3 sequences, approximately 40% of which appear only once. In germline, CDR1 is SNHLY, CDR2 FYNNEI. The CDR3 spans 15 residues. The source of the sample is a study of blood T cells in healthy people across ages. Findings of the study overall: Versus aged donors, long-lived donors had higher diversity and more naive CD4+ cells.

The sequenced sample consisted of blood. This TCR derives from a man at least 80 years old in good health. V and J are TRBV2 and TRBJ2-7; TRBD1 matches at 7 bases. The DNA end is more similar to TRBJ2-5, so the J call may be wrong. CDR3 in DNA: TGTGCCAGCAGCGAACAGGGGCTTTTGGGTGAGACCCAGTACTTC. Protein product: CASSEQGLLGETQYF.